Listed here are 17 T cell receptor beta chains from one sample, sequenced in a study of T cells in Graves' hyperthyroidism and ophthalmopathy. RNA transcripts provided the source from which TCR beta CDR3 regions were amplified. HTBI primers were the set used in a first-round RT-PCR of the TCR CDR3. TCRdb recomputed calls from the multiplex PCR reads with MiXCR, one row per CDR3 protein. The sample contains about 380,000 distinct CDR3 sequences, 13% of which appear only once. Sequencing was carried out using blood. The receptors here all came from a young man with Graves' hyperthyroidism that later progressed to Graves' ophthalmopathy.

The chain has TRBV12-3 or TRBV12-4 and TRBJ1-2; 8 bases line up with TRBD1. The CDR3 runs 14 residues. Trimming removed 5 bases from V and 7 bases from J; junction bases left unmatched: 9. The CDR3 DNA reads as TGTGCCAGCAGTAAAAACTCAGGGGGCAGTGGCTACACCTTC. This sequence encodes CASSKNSGGSGYTF.

Written as DNA, the CDR3 is TGTGCCAGCAGCGCCAGGGTTAGCACAGATACGCAGTATTTT. This encodes CASSARVSTDTQYF. The V and J genes are TRBV5-4 and TRBJ2-3; tentative D call: TRBD1 (5 bases). The germline V gene encodes CDR1 SGHNT and CDR2 YYREEE (reference sequence). This CDR3 is 14 amino acids long. V lost 4 bases and J 0 bases, leaving 9 bases between the germline ends.

At least ten counts were recorded for this clonotype. The V and J genes are TRBV28 and TRBJ2-3; TRBD2 matches at 9 bases. The CDR3 covers 13 residues. The germline CDR1 and CDR2 sequences are MDHEN and SYDVKM. Trimming cost V 7 bases and J 5 bases; bases outside gene matches: 4. The CDR3 here is CASTQAGGDTQYF. The CDR3 DNA follows: TGTGCCAGCACCCAAGCGGGGGGAGATACGCAGTATTTT.

Details on this clonotype: A much larger clone is a single base away; this may be a read error. The chain recombines TRBV3-1 with TRBJ2-3, with 10 bases aligning to TRBD2. The CDR3 totals 15 residues. Per the germline V gene, CDR1 is LGHDT and CDR2 is YNNKEL (reference sequence). The CDR3 DNA reads as TGTGCCAGCAGCCAAGATGCTAGCGGGGGATATACGCGGTATTTT. Protein product: CASSQDASGGYTRYF.

This clonotype was seen many times. The chain employs TRBV6-6 and TRBJ2-7, with 9 positions matching TRBD1. The CDR3 runs 15 residues. Germline CDR1 and CDR2: MNHNY and SVGAGI (reference sequence). Losses at the gene ends were 2 bases for V and 0 bases for J; bases not matched to a gene: 2. Here the CDR3 DNA reads TGTGCCAGCAGTTACGACAGGGGGGCCTCCTACGAGCAGTACTTC. It yields the protein CASSYDRGASYEQYF.

This clonotype was detected many times. V and J are TRBV12-3 or TRBV12-4 and TRBJ1-2; TRBD1 is a possible D gene (6 bases). The CDR3 is 13 residues long. Trimming shortened V by 2 bases and J by 6 bases, and 10 bases separated the two germline ends. The CDR3 region has the DNA TGTGCCAGCAGTTTACGGGCAGGGGATGGCTACACCTTC. It encodes CASSLRAGDGYTF.

This clonotype was detected only a few times. The chain has TRBV27 and TRBJ2-1, with 9 bases identical to TRBD2. Germline V gene lookup returns CDR1 MNHEY and CDR2 SMNVEV (reference sequence). The CDR3 has 18 amino acids. J gave up 5 bases and V 3 bases, and 14 bases lay outside the gene matches. The CDR3 here is CASSFQSPGLATHNEQFF. The CDR3 DNA is TGTGCCAGCAGTTTCCAATCACCGGGACTAGCAACCCACAATGAGCAGTTCTTC.

On this clonotype: With a much larger clone just one base away, this may be a read error. The chain is built from TRBV5-1 and TRBJ1-2, with a possible D match to TRBD1 (6 bases). The CDR3 consists of 14 residues. V lost 4 bases, J lost 6 bases, and 16 bases lay in between. Germline CDR1 is SGHRS and CDR2 is YFSETQ. The chain's CDR3 is CASSPGRGVDGYTF. In DNA form, the CDR3 reads TGCGCCAGCAGCCCGGGCAGGGGTGTTGATGGCTACACCTTC.

This clonotype was detected ten times or more. The rearrangement joins TRBV6-5 to TRBJ2-1; D gene uncertain. Trimming shortened V by 0 bases and J by 12 bases, and 12 bases separated the two germline ends. In germline, CDR1 is MNHEY, CDR2 SVGAGI. The CDR3 is made up of 13 amino acids. CDR3 sequence: CASSYSGQKGQFF. DNA of the CDR3: TGTGCCAGCAGTTACTCAGGTCAGAAGGGGCAGTTCTTC.

This clonotype has only a few counts. V is TRBV7-9 and J is TRBJ2-5; D call uncertain. Germline lookup yields CDR1 SEHNR and CDR2 FQNEAQ (reference sequence). The ends were cut back, 0 bases at V and 3 bases at J, with 11 bases in the middle. This CDR3 spans 15 amino acids. CDR3 coding DNA: TGTGCCAGCAGCTTAGCAGAGGTCGCAAAAGAGACCCAGTACTTC. It encodes CASSLAEVAKETQYF.

This clonotype was recorded at least ten times. This chain connects TRBV20-1 to TRBJ2-5; TRBD2 agrees at 9 bases. Per the germline V gene, CDR1 is DFQATT and CDR2 is SNEGSKA (reference sequence). This CDR3 comprises 16 residues. V trimming: 0 bases; J trimming: 5 bases; junction bases outside the gene matches: 10. CDR3 protein: CSARDSAGGPLETQYF. The CDR3 nucleotides read TGCAGTGCTAGAGATTCAGCGGGGGGCCCTCTTGAGACCCAGTACTTC.

This clonotype was detected ten times or more. V and J are TRBV12-3 or TRBV12-4 and TRBJ2-3, with TRBD2 matching over 8 bases. The V segment lost 6 bases and the J segment 2 bases; nucleotides outside the gene matches: 7. This CDR3 contains 15 residues. The CDR3 loop is CASRYTSGLTDTQYF. The CDR3 nucleotides read TGTGCCAGCAGATACACTAGCGGACTCACAGATACGCAGTATTTT.

The chain couples TRBV29-1 to TRBJ2-3; D unresolved. Germline CDR1 reads SQVTM; CDR2 reads ANQGSEA. V lost 2 bases to trimming and J lost 1 base, with 7 bases between them. CDR3 length: 13 amino acids. As DNA, the CDR3 is TGCAGCGTTGAATGGCAGGGCACAGATACGCAGTATTTT. Translated, it gives CSVEWQGTDTQYF.

V usage is TRBV13 and J usage is TRBJ1-3; TRBD1 might be the D (6 bases). This CDR3 has 15 amino acids. Germline lookup yields CDR1 PRHDT and CDR2 FYEKMQ (reference sequence). V was cut by 2 bases and J by 1 base, with 9 bases left in between. The CDR3 loop is CASSLIGQSGNTIYF. Here the CDR3 DNA reads TGTGCCAGCAGCTTAATAGGACAGTCTGGAAACACCATATATTTT.

This clonotype came up many times. The chain carries TRBV7-8 and TRBJ2-1; 9 nucleotides align to TRBD2. V gave up 0 bases and J gave up 4 bases; unmatched junction bases: 10. Per the germline V gene, CDR1 is SGHVS and CDR2 is FQNEAQ. The CDR3 has 18 amino acids. The CDR3 nucleotides are TGTGCCAGCAGCTTAGCGCTTAGGCTAGCGGGGAGATACAATGAGCAGTTCTTC. This translates into CASSLALRLAGRYNEQFF. The complete variable domain, with remaining parts taken from reference TRBV7-8 and TRBJ2-1, reads GAGVSQSPRYKVAKRGQDVALRCDPISGHVSLFWYQQALGQGPEFLTYFQNEAQLDKSGLPSDRFFAERPEGSVSTLKIQRTQQEDSAVYLCASSLALRLAGRYNEQFFGPGTRLTVL.

This clonotype was recorded a few times. The chain is built from TRBV28 and TRBJ1-2; no reliable D call. The CDR3 consists of 14 residues. In germline, CDR1 is MDHEN, CDR2 SYDVKM. The V end was cut by 1 base, the J end by 6 bases, with 12 bases between. The chain's CDR3 is CASSLFGRRDGYTF. CDR3 bases: TGTGCCAGCAGTTTATTCGGGAGAAGGGATGGCTACACCTTC.

This clonotype was picked up many times. The chain uses TRBV18 and TRBJ2-5, with D maybe TRBD1 (6 bases). The CDR3 extends over 16 amino acids. Germline loops: CDR1 KGHSH, CDR2 LQKENI. Trimming left V 1 base short and J 0 bases short, with 12 bases between. CDR3 in DNA: TGTGCCAGCTCACCACAGGACAGTTGGTACCAAGAGACCCAGTACTTC. Its protein product is CASSPQDSWYQETQYF.